This T cell receptor (beta chain) derives from a study of post-analysis software for immune sequencing data. Study-level results: In patients, five or six TRBV segments were more frequent than in controls, with TRBV5-6, TRBV5-1 and TRBV20-1 among them.

With regard to this clonotype: The antigen is undetermined.

Each TCR beta cDNA library carried unique molecular identifiers. Via MiXCR, TCRdb re-called the PCR reads, giving one row per CDR3 protein. Of about 810,000 distinct CDR3 sequences in the sample, 53% are singletons; the top ten hold about 4.8%. The V gene's germline CDR1 is LGHDT and CDR2 YNNKEL (reference sequence). The CDR3 consists of 16 residues. Losses at the gene ends were 5 bases for V and 5 bases for J; bases not matched to a gene: 8. The receptor's source is a girl aged 5-17 years with multiple sclerosis. This chain links TRBV3-1 with TRBJ2-1, with TRBD2 matching 11 bases. Material for sequencing was blood. The CDR3, as DNA: TGTGCCAGCAGCGCATCCCTGGGACTAGCGGACAATGAGCAGTTCTTC. Amino acids: CASSASLGLADNEQFF.